Below are 10 T cell receptor beta chains sequenced from a single sample in a study of CD8 T cells in ankylosing spondylitis. Study findings and constraints: Blood from ankylosing spondylitis patients appeared to carry a characteristic eight-variant TCR beta motif.

Their antigen targets remain unknown. TCRdb processed the 5' RACE reads anew with MiXCR; each CDR3 protein has one entry. The sample gives approximately 520,000 distinct CDR3 sequences, roughly 5.3% of which show up once; approximately 3.5% is in the top ten. The specimen sequenced was blood, either unsorted or a sorted T cell fraction (not recorded which). These TCRs come from a male donor with ankylosing spondylitis.

There are many counts of this clonotype. CDR3 DNA: TGTGCCAGCAGACCCGACAGGGGCGAGCAGTACTTC. It is translated as CASRPDRGEQYF. This sequence joins TRBV7-9 and TRBJ2-7, with TRBD1 matching 8 bases. Germline V gene lookup returns CDR1 SEHNR and CDR2 FQNEAQ (reference sequence). CDR3 length: 12 amino acids. Trimming removed 6 bases from V and 6 bases from J; junction bases left unmatched: 4.

This clonotype was recorded many times. The chain joins TRBV20-1 to TRBJ1-4, with TRBD1 matching 8 bases. The CDR3 extends over 11 amino acids. CDR1 DFQATT and CDR2 SNEGSKA come from the germline V gene (reference sequence). Trimming removed 5 bases from V and 13 bases from J; junction bases left unmatched: 6. The CDR3 sequence: CSAGGQGGLFF. CDR3 bases: TGCAGTGCTGGCGGACAGGGAGGACTGTTTTTT.

This clonotype was observed at least ten times. The chain joins TRBV7-2 to TRBJ1-5; unclear D gene. With 1 base removed from V and 6 bases from J, the gap between germline ends came to 10 bases. The CDR3 spans 14 residues. From germline, CDR1 is SGHTA and CDR2 FQGNSA. The CDR3 here is CASSLVLASQPQHF. CDR3 nucleotide sequence: TGTGCCAGCAGCTTAGTTTTGGCCAGTCAGCCCCAGCATTTT.

This clonotype was observed at least ten times. This chain joins TRBV25-1 and TRBJ2-6, with D possibly TRBD1 on 5 matching bases. The V end was cut by 7 bases, the J end by 2 bases, with 9 bases between. From germline, CDR1 is MGHDK and CDR2 SYGVNS. The CDR3 covers 14 residues. In DNA, the CDR3 is TGTGCCAGCACCCTGACAGCTGGGGCCAACGTCCTGACTTTC. Amino acid sequence: CASTLTAGANVLTF.

This clonotype was picked up many times. The rearrangement joins TRBV10-3 to TRBJ2-1; 8 nucleotides agree with TRBD2. The V gene end was trimmed by 2 bases and the J gene end by 5 bases; junction bases not matched to a gene: 11. The CDR3 loop spans 17 amino acids. Germline CDR1 reads ENHRY; CDR2 reads SYGVKD. The CDR3 here is CAISERATAGANNEQFF. The DNA for the CDR3 is TGTGCCATCAGTGAGAGGGCTACAGCGGGGGCTAACAATGAGCAGTTCTTC.

This clonotype was counted at least ten times. The chain is built from TRBV5-1 and TRBJ1-5; TRBD1 might be the D (5 bases). The CDR3 contains 17 residues. The V end was cut by 2 bases, the J end by 2 bases, with 17 bases between. CDR1 SGHRS and CDR2 YFSETQ come from the germline V gene. CDR3 bases: TGCGCCAGCAGCTTAAGGCCTGGGACCTGGGGCAATCAGCCCCAGCATTTT. Its protein product is CASSLRPGTWGNQPQHF.

This clonotype was seen repeatedly, ten times or more. This chain uses TRBV5-1 with TRBJ1-2, with 7 bases that match TRBD1. CDR3 length: 16 residues. The germline gives CDR1 SGHRS, CDR2 YFSETQ. The ends lost 4 bases at V and 1 base at J; junction bases unmatched: 10. The CDR3 region has the DNA TGCGCCAGCAGCCACGCCGGGACAGCACGTAACTATGGCTACACCTTC. It is translated as CASSHAGTARNYGYTF.

This clonotype came up many times. This CDR3 reads CASSLVDMNTEAFF. For the CDR3, the DNA is TGCGCCAGCAGCTTGGTGGATATGAACACTGAAGCTTTCTTT. This chain connects TRBV5-1 to TRBJ1-1; D remains unclear. V lost 0 bases and J 0 bases, leaving 6 bases between the germline ends. The CDR3 sequence is 14 residues long. Germline V lookup: CDR1 SGHRS, CDR2 YFSETQ.

The table lists this clonotype with many counts. The chain carries TRBV9 and TRBJ2-3; TRBD2 matches at 9 bases. The CDR3 spans 17 residues. J was trimmed by 1 base and V by 3 bases; bases with no gene match: 9. CDR1 and CDR2 from the germline V gene are SGDLS and YYNGEE. The CDR3 is CASSAGTTSGGTDTQYF. The DNA for the CDR3 is TGTGCCAGCAGCGCCGGAACGACTAGCGGCGGCACAGATACGCAGTATTTT.

In this sample, this clonotype turned up many times. The V gene is TRBV29-1, the J gene TRBJ2-1, with unresolved D. V was clipped by 2 bases and J by 5 bases, with 16 bases between them. CDR1 and CDR2 (germline): SQVTM, ANQGSEA. The CDR3 consists of 15 residues. The CDR3 here is CSVETLLPAHNEQFF. The CDR3 nucleotides are TGCAGCGTTGAAACTCTCCTCCCGGCACACAATGAGCAGTTCTTC.